This T cell receptor (beta chain) was identified during a study of T-cell memory formation after mild COVID-19. A 5'RACE reaction primed in the constant segment made cDNA libraries of TCR alpha and TCR beta, and these carried sample barcodes and UMIs. TCRdb reprocessed the 5' RACE reads via MiXCR and lists one record per CDR3 protein. Among some 320,000 distinct CDR3 sequences, about 16% were seen once, and the ten largest hold 20% to 25%. This sequence was found in a man aged 18 to 29 who had mild COVID-19 (a few samples of this study predate the infection). Cell type and time point are not known. The sequenced material came from PBMCs or a T cell subset sorted from them (not recorded which).

The CDR3 protein is CASSLGSGGTDTQYF. CDR3 DNA sequence: TGTGCCAGCAGCTTAGGCAGCGGGGGCACAGATACGCAGTATTTT. The chain combines TRBV7-2 with TRBJ2-3; 7 nucleotides agree with TRBD2. With V trimmed by 1 base and J by 1 base, 2 bases remained unmatched. Germline values: CDR1 SGHTA, CDR2 FQGNSA. The CDR3 has 15 amino acids.